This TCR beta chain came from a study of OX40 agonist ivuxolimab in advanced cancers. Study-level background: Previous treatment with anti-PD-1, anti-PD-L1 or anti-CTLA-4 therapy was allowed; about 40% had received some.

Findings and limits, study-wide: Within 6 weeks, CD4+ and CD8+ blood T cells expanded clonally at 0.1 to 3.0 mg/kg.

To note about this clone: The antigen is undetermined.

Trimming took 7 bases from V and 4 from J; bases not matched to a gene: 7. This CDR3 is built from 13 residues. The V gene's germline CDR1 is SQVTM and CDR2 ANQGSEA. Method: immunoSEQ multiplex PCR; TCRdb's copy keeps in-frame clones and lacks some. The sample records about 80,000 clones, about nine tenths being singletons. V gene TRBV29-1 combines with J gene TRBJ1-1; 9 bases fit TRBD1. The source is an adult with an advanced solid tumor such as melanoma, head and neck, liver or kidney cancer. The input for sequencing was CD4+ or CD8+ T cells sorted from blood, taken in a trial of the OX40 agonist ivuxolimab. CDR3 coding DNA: TGCAGCGCCGACAGGGGGACGGGCACTGAAGCTTTCTTT. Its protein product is CSADRGTGTEAFF.